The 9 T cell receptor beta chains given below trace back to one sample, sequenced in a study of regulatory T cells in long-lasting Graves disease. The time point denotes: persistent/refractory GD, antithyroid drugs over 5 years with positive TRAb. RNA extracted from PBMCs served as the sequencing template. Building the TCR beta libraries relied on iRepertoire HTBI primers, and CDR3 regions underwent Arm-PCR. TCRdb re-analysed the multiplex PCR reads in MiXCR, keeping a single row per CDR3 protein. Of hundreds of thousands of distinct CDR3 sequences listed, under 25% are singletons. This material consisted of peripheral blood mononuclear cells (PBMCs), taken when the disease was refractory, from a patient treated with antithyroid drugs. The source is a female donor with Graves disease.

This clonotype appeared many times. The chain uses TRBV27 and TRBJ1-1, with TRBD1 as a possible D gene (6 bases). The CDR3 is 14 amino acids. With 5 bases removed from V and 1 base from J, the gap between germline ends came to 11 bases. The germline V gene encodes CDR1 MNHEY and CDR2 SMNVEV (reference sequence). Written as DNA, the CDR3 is TGTGCCAGCAGTCCACAGGGTACGAACACTGAAGCTTTCTTT. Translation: CASSPQGTNTEAFF.

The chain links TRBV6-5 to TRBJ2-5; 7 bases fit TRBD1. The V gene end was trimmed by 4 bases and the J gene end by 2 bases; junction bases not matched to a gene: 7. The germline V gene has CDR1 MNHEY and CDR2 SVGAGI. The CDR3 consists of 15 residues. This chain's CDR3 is CASSFSGTVQETQYF. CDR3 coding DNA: TGTGCCAGCAGTTTCTCCGGGACAGTACAAGAGACCCAGTACTTC.

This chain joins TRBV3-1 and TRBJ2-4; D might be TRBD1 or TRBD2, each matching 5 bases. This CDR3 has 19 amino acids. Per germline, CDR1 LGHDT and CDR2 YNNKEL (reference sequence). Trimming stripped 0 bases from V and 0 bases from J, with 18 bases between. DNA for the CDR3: TGTGCCAGCAGCCAAGAAGGGGCTGAGGGACGGGGAGCCAAAAACATTCAGTACTTC. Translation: CASSQEGAEGRGAKNIQYF.

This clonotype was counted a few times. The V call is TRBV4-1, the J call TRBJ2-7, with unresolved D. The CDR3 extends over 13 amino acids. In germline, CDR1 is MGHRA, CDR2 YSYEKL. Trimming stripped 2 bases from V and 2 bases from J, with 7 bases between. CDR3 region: CASSQTTAYEQYF. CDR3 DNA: TGCGCCAGCAGCCAAACGACGGCCTACGAGCAGTACTTC.

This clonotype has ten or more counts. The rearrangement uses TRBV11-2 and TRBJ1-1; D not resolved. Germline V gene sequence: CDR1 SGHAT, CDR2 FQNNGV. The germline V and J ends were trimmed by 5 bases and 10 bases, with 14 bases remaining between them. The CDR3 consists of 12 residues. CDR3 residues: CASSNWGGRAFF. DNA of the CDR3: TGTGCCAGCAGCAACTGGGGAGGCAGAGCTTTCTTT.

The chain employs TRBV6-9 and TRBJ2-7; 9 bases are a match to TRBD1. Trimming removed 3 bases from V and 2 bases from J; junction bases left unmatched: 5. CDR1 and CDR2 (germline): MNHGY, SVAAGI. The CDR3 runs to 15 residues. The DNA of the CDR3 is TGTGCCAGCAGTTACACAGGGGGCGCCCCCTACGAGCAGTACTTC. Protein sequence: CASSYTGGAPYEQYF.

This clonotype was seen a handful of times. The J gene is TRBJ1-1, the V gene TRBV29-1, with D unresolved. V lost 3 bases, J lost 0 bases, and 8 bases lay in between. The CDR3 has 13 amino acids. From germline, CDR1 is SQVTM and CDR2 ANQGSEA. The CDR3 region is CSVEKPMNTEAFF. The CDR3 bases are TGCAGCGTTGAGAAACCGATGAACACTGAAGCTTTCTTT.

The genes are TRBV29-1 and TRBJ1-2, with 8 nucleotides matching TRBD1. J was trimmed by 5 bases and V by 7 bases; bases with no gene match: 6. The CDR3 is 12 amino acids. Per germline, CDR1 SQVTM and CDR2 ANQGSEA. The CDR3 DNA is TGCAGCGCCCCACAGGGGGATTATGGCTACACCTTC. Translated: CSAPQGDYGYTF.

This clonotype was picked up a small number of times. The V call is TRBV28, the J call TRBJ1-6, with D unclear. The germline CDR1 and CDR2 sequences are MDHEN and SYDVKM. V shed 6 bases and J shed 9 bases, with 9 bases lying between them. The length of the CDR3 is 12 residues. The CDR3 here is CASRSGSSPLHF. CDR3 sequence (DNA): TGTGCCAGCAGGTCGGGAAGTTCACCCCTCCACTTT.